Following are 30 T cell receptor beta chains from one sample sequenced in a study of cytomegalovirus exposure and HLA in healthy donors. The PCR contained 60 Vbeta and 13 Jbeta primers. The table came from immunoSEQ multiplex PCR; TCRdb's copy has only in-frame clones and leaves some out. The repertoire has around 200,000 clones, over 70% of them found once; the top ten carry roughly 2.6%. The specimen sequenced was PBMCs. These receptors were obtained from a woman aged 55-75 years in good health and CMV-seropositive.

The J gene is TRBJ2-3, the V gene TRBV11-3, with D unresolved. Deletions cut 0 bases from V and 6 bases from J, with 4 bases between. This CDR3 is built from 12 residues. Per the germline V gene, CDR1 is SGHNT and CDR2 is YENEEA. This CDR3 reads CASSLDRDTQYF. DNA for the CDR3: TGTGCCAGCAGCTTAGATCGGGATACGCAGTATTTT.

A word on this clone: The sample carries other DNA sequences with the same CDR3. The chain carries TRBV6-5 and TRBJ1-5; 7 positions match TRBD1. The CDR3 totals 13 residues. V was clipped by 4 bases and J by 6 bases; unmatched bases: 3. Germline assignment: CDR1 MNHEY and CDR2 SVGAGI. This CDR3 reads CASSSQGGQPQHF. The DNA of the CDR3 is TGTGCCAGCAGTTCTCAGGGGGGTCAGCCCCAGCATTTT.

The CDR3 region is CASSVGQRETQYF. CDR3 DNA sequence: TGTGCCAGCAGCGTGGGACAAAGAGAGACCCAGTACTTC. The chain has TRBV14 and TRBJ2-5; D is perhaps TRBD1 (6 bases). From germline, CDR1 is SGHDN and CDR2 FVKESK. The CDR3 has 13 amino acids. V gave up 5 bases and J gave up 4 bases, with 11 bases separating them.

V and J are TRBV15 and TRBJ1-4; no clear D gene. There are 14 residues in the CDR3. Germline V gene sequence: CDR1 LNHNV, CDR2 YYDKDF (reference sequence). Deletions cut 0 bases from V and 8 bases from J, with 10 bases between. CDR3 in amino acids: CATSRDFDGEKLFF. CDR3 DNA: TGTGCCACCAGCAGAGACTTCGACGGGGAAAAACTGTTTTTT.

The V call is TRBV6-5, the J call TRBJ1-2; possibly TRBD1 for D (5 bases). Trimming stripped 8 bases from V and 9 bases from J, with 16 bases between. The CDR3 spans 12 residues. CDR1 and CDR2 from the germline V gene are MNHEY and SVGAGI. CDR3 nucleotides: TGTGCCAGCGGTTCCTCAGGACAAAGCTACACCTTC. Translation: CASGSSGQSYTF.

This chain connects TRBV30 to TRBJ2-3, with 7 bases identical to TRBD2. This CDR3 comprises 14 residues. The germline gives CDR1 GTSNPN, CDR2 SVGIG (reference sequence). V dropped 2 bases and J dropped 1; count of bases not matched to a gene: 3. The CDR3 here is CAWSLGGGTDTQYF. The DNA of the CDR3 is TGTGCCTGGAGTCTGGGGGGGGGCACAGATACGCAGTATTTT. Filled out from reference TRBV30 and TRBJ2-3, the complete variable domain reads SQTIHQWPATLVQPVGSPLSLECTVEGTSNPNLYWYRQAAGRGLQLLFYSVGIGQISSEVPQNLSASRPQDRQFILSSKKLLLSDSGFYLCAWSLGGGTDTQYFGPGTRLTVL.

This chain uses TRBV20-1 with TRBJ1-2; D is perhaps TRBD1 (6 bases). The CDR3 has 11 amino acids. Germline CDR1 reads DFQATT; CDR2 reads SNEGSKA (reference sequence). The ends were cut back, 7 bases at V and 6 bases at J, with 12 bases in the middle. The CDR3 protein is CSVSSGDGYTF. DNA for the CDR3: TGCAGTGTCAGTTCAGGGGATGGCTACACCTTC.

This sequence joins TRBV7-2 and TRBJ2-7; 8 nucleotides agree with TRBD2. CDR3 length: 15 residues. With 1 base clipped from V and 0 bases from J, the junction kept 2 bases outside the gene matches. The V gene's germline CDR1 is SGHTA and CDR2 FQGNSA. In DNA, the CDR3 is TGTGCCAGCAGCTTAGTTGCGGGGGGCTCCTACGAGCAGTACTTC. Residues: CASSLVAGGSYEQYF.

The genes are TRBV6-1 and TRBJ2-1; no definite D call. V was trimmed by 1 base and J by 8 bases, leaving 12 bases between them. CDR1 is MNHNS, CDR2 SASEGT, per germline. This CDR3 has 14 amino acids. The CDR3 bases are TGTGCCAGCAGTGAAGGTGCTATCCCCTATGAGCAGTTCTTC. Protein product: CASSEGAIPYEQFF.

The chain employs TRBV2 and TRBJ1-5; D might be TRBD1 (5 bases). CDR3 length: 13 amino acids. The germline gives CDR1 SNHLY, CDR2 FYNNEI. Trimming removed 6 bases at V and 7 bases at J, with 13 bases between. Here the CDR3 DNA reads TGTGCCAGCAGACCCTTGACAGACCAGCCCCAGCATTTT. It codes for CASRPLTDQPQHF.

The CDR3 nucleotides are TGTGCCAGCAGCGTAGTAGTCGGGGATACGCAGTTCTTC. Translated, it gives CASSVVVGDTQFF. The genes are TRBV9 and TRBJ2-1; D is perhaps TRBD2 (5 bases). The length of the CDR3 is 13 residues. The V gene lost 0 bases and the J gene lost 12 bases, with 13 bases spanning the gap. Germline-derived CDR1 and CDR2 are SGDLS and YYNGEE.

The chain combines TRBV5-4 with TRBJ2-3; no reliable D call. Germline loops: CDR1 SGHNT, CDR2 YYREEE (reference sequence). The V end was cut by 2 bases, the J end by 1 base, with 8 bases between. The length of the CDR3 is 14 residues. In nucleotides, the CDR3 is TGTGCCAGCAGCTTCGCAGGTGGCACAGATACGCAGTATTTT. Protein sequence: CASSFAGGTDTQYF. The complete variable domain, with remaining parts taken from reference TRBV5-4 and TRBJ2-3, reads ETGVTQSPTHLIKTRGQQVTLRCSSQSGHNTVSWYQQALGQGPQFIFQYYREEENGRGNFPPRFSGLQFPNYSSELNVNALELDDSALYLCASSFAGGTDTQYFGPGTRLTVL.

V usage is TRBV27 and J usage is TRBJ2-1; 9 bases fit TRBD1. CDR1 is MNHEY, CDR2 SMNVEV, per germline (reference sequence). The V segment lost 6 bases and the J segment 9 bases; nucleotides outside the gene matches: 15. This CDR3 spans 16 amino acids. Here the CDR3 reads CASSRGGTGSFREQFF. DNA for the CDR3: TGTGCCAGCAGCAGGGGCGGGACAGGGTCTTTCCGTGAGCAGTTCTTC.

The chain recombines TRBV9 with TRBJ1-2, with D perhaps matching TRBD1 (6 bases). V lost 4 bases and J 7 bases, leaving 20 bases between the germline ends. The CDR3 is 15 amino acids. The germline CDR1 and CDR2 sequences are SGDLS and YYNGEE. CDR3 bases: TGTGCCAGCAGCCTGGGGGGCAGGGACTATTCTGGCTACACCTTC. This gives the protein CASSLGGRDYSGYTF.

V is TRBV28 and J is TRBJ1-5; D may be TRBD1 (5 bases). V lost 4 bases, J lost 5 bases, and 12 bases lay in between. The CDR3 spans 14 residues. Germline CDR1 is MDHEN and CDR2 is SYDVKM. CDR3 nucleotide sequence: TGTGCCAGCAGTTCTCCGGCGGGGCATCAGCCCCAGCATTTT. This translates into CASSSPAGHQPQHF.

The chain joins TRBV29-1 to TRBJ1-1; 10 bases map to TRBD1. This CDR3 has 13 amino acids. V was clipped by 7 bases and J by 5 bases; unmatched bases: 7. Germline values: CDR1 SQVTM, CDR2 ANQGSEA. The CDR3 loop reads CSAQDRGGTEAFF. CDR3 in DNA: TGCAGCGCCCAGGACAGGGGGGGGACTGAAGCTTTCTTT.

The chain couples TRBV18 to TRBJ1-2; 8 bases fit TRBD1. The CDR3 totals 15 residues. V gave up 4 bases and J gave up 3 bases; unmatched junction bases: 7. Per the germline V gene, CDR1 is KGHSH and CDR2 is LQKENI. CDR3 loop: CASSLSRGRDYGYTF. As DNA, the CDR3 is TGTGCCAGCTCACTGAGCAGGGGGCGCGACTATGGCTACACCTTC.

About this clone: The sample carries other DNA sequences with the same CDR3. The gene calls are TRBV7-9 and TRBJ2-7; the D gene is possibly TRBD1 (6 bases). Germline V gene data show CDR1 as SEHNR and CDR2 as FQNEAQ (reference sequence). Trimming cost V 6 bases and J 0 bases, with 12 bases left between them. The CDR3 runs to 14 residues. The CDR3 DNA follows: TGTGCCAGCAGTTTACAGGGAAGCTCCTACGAGCAGTACTTC. This codes for CASSLQGSSYEQYF.

J is TRBJ1-1 and V is TRBV28, with D possibly TRBD1 on 6 matching bases. The V gene's germline CDR1 is MDHEN and CDR2 SYDVKM. The CDR3 has 16 residues. The CDR3 nucleotides are TGTCCTAGCATTCCAGTGGGGGGGCTGGGGAACACTGAAGCTTTCTTT. The encoded protein is CPSIPVGGLGNTEAFF.

V usage is TRBV30 and J usage is TRBJ1-1; D remains unclear. CDR3 length: 13 residues. Germline V gene lookup returns CDR1 GTSNPN and CDR2 SVGIG (reference sequence). V lost 1 base and J lost 2, with 8 bases in between. In DNA, the CDR3 is TGTGCCTGGAGTGAATGGAGTAACACTGAAGCTTTCTTT. It codes for CAWSEWSNTEAFF. Filled out from reference TRBV30 and TRBJ1-1, the complete variable domain reads SQTIHQWPATLVQPVGSPLSLECTVEGTSNPNLYWYRQAAGRGLQLLFYSVGIGQISSEVPQNLSASRPQDRQFILSSKKLLLSDSGFYLCAWSEWSNTEAFFGQGTRLTVV.

This clone was observed a few times. The chain has TRBV7-3 and TRBJ2-3; D is undetermined. The CDR3 is made up of 13 amino acids. Germline V lookup: CDR1 SGHTA, CDR2 FQGTGA. Trimming stripped 5 bases from V and 0 bases from J, with 6 bases between. The CDR3 DNA sequence: TGTGCCAGCAGCCTATCCAGCACAGATACGCAGTATTTT. Amino acid sequence: CASSLSSTDTQYF.

The gene calls are TRBV18 and TRBJ2-3, with 14 positions matching TRBD2. The CDR3 loop spans 18 amino acids. Germline-derived CDR1 and CDR2 are KGHSH and LQKENI. V was clipped by 6 bases and J by 2 bases; unmatched bases: 10. This CDR3 is CASSRNPGLAGATDTQYF. CDR3 coding DNA: TGTGCCAGCTCGCGAAACCCGGGACTAGCGGGAGCCACAGATACGCAGTATTTT.

The chain uses TRBV11-1 and TRBJ1-2; D is perhaps TRBD1 (5 bases). CDR3 length: 16 amino acids. Germline CDR1 SGHAT, CDR2 FQDESV (reference sequence). The V end was cut by 6 bases, the J end by 8 bases, with 25 bases between. CDR3 in DNA: TGTGCCAGCAGTCGTACCCGTATACAGACAGACCGCGGCTACACCTTC. Translation: CASSRTRIQTDRGYTF.

The chain has TRBV29-1 and TRBJ1-2, with 9 bases matching TRBD1. The V gene end was trimmed by 1 base and the J gene end by 5 bases; junction bases not matched to a gene: 5. The length of the CDR3 is 14 residues. From germline, CDR1 is SQVTM and CDR2 ANQGSEA. CDR3 amino acids: CSVEGDRVGYGYTF. The CDR3 region has the DNA TGCAGCGTTGAAGGGGACAGGGTGGGGTATGGCTACACCTTC.

V and J are TRBV28 and TRBJ1-1; a possible D gene is TRBD1 (5 bases). This CDR3 has 15 residues. V lost 6 bases and J 1 base, leaving 15 bases between the germline ends. Per germline, CDR1 MDHEN and CDR2 SYDVKM. The CDR3 region has the DNA TGTGCCAGCAGCCCCGGGGGGGGGACGAACACTGAAGCTTTCTTT. Amino acids: CASSPGGGTNTEAFF. Looking up the rest from reference TRBV28 and TRBJ1-1 gives the full variable domain: DVKVTQSSRYLVKRTGEKVFLECVQDMDHENMFWYRQDPGLGLRLIYFSYDVKMKEKGDIPEGYSVSREKKERFSLILESASTNQTSMYLCASSPGGGTNTEAFFGQGTRLTVV.

The chain links TRBV6-6 to TRBJ2-1; 9 bases align to TRBD2. The CDR3 has 14 residues. The germline V gene encodes CDR1 MNHNY and CDR2 SVGAGI (reference sequence). With V trimmed by 5 bases and J by 8 bases, 7 bases remained unmatched. The chain's CDR3 is CASSTSSGIYEQFF. For the CDR3, the DNA is TGTGCCAGCAGTACCTCTAGCGGGATCTATGAGCAGTTCTTC.

The V call is TRBV4-1, the J call TRBJ2-3, with TRBD2 identical over 8 bases. The germline V gene encodes CDR1 MGHRA and CDR2 YSYEKL. The CDR3 consists of 15 residues. With V trimmed by 4 bases and J by 4 bases, 7 bases remained unmatched. CDR3 sequence reads: CASSPIRGGADTQYF. The CDR3 nucleotides read TGCGCCAGCAGCCCCATCCGGGGGGGCGCAGATACGCAGTATTTT.

This clone was picked up one time. CDR3 loop: CASSDTGTGGEYGAGYTF. For the CDR3, the DNA is TGTGCCAGCAGTGACACCGGGACAGGGGGCGAATACGGGGCTGGCTACACCTTC. V usage is TRBV25-1 and J usage is TRBJ1-2, with 12 bases aligning to TRBD1. The J segment lost 7 bases and the V segment lost 3 bases, leaving 15 bases of the junction unmatched. This CDR3 spans 18 amino acids. Germline CDR1 MGHDK, CDR2 SYGVNS.

This clone was seen only a few times. J is TRBJ2-7 and V is TRBV4-3; D uncertain. Trimming stripped 0 bases from V and 5 bases from J, with 8 bases between. Looked up from germline, CDR1 is LGHNA and CDR2 is YSLEER. The CDR3 covers 13 residues. CDR3 region: CASSQDPGDEQYF. CDR3 DNA sequence: TGCGCCAGCAGCCAAGACCCCGGTGACGAGCAGTACTTC.

This clone was found once. The chain has TRBV18 and TRBJ2-5; 10 positions agree with TRBD2. Germline CDR1 reads KGHSH; CDR2 reads LQKENI. Trimming cost V 3 bases and J 1 base; bases outside gene matches: 17. The CDR3 consists of 20 residues. This chain's CDR3 is CASSPQPSRSGRAVQETQYF. DNA for the CDR3: TGTGCCAGCTCACCCCAACCGAGTAGGAGCGGGAGGGCCGTCCAAGAGACCCAGTACTTC.